The clone carrying this T cell receptor (beta chain) turned up a few times. This record comes from a study of blood T cells in healthy people across ages. It was with a sample-barcoded 5' primer and a J-beta primer mix that a second PCR of about 6 to 11 cycles was run. TCRdb used MiXCR to reprocess the 5' RACE reads, holding one entry per CDR3 protein. Among hundreds of thousands of distinct CDR3 sequences listed, about 44% were seen once. Germline loops: CDR1 LGHDT, CDR2 YNNKEL (reference sequence). The CDR3 is made up of 17 amino acids. V lost 1 base and J lost 1, with 16 bases in between. The chain combines TRBV3-1 with TRBJ2-5, with D hard to call. The sequence was obtained from a man younger than 40 in good health. Sequencing was done on a sample of blood. The CDR3 DNA reads as TGTGCCAGCAGCCAAGTTTCGGTGGCACAAAGCCAAGAGACCCAGTACTTC. Its translation: CASSQVSVAQSQETQYF.